The rows below give T cell receptor beta chains drawn from one sample of a study of control samples from healthy donors and cancer patients. Here immunoSEQ multiplex PCR was the method, and the copy in TCRdb shows in-frame clones only, minus some. The data contain tens of thousands of clones, roughly 90% of them singletons. Source material: blood. Receptors were obtained from a woman between 50 and 59 years old in good health. The conserved cysteine and the conserved F or W are not part of the CDR3 here. Fields, in order: V gene, clone size, CDR3 protein. Size is stated for part of the rows, as once, few or many counts, or as a class when the clone is expanded.

>TRBV7-2|-
ASSLSLGYTQY
>TRBV6-1|-
ASSEDRVLTEAF
>TRBV5-1|-
ASSSSNLGQGTTGELF
>TRBV6-5|-
ASSSRGNIGGNTIY
>TRBV19|once
ASSISEVQPQH
>TRBV6-5|-
ATADRLNSPLH
>TRBV9|once
ASSVGTSGGYNEQF
>TRBV2|-
ASSVEAADFLGETQY
>TRBV10-3|once
AISEQQPTSGEQY
>TRBV6-1|-
ASSEGQELKAF
>TRBV6-1|-
ASSEYGTGTGPTYEQY
>TRBV9|-
ASSARPGENGYT